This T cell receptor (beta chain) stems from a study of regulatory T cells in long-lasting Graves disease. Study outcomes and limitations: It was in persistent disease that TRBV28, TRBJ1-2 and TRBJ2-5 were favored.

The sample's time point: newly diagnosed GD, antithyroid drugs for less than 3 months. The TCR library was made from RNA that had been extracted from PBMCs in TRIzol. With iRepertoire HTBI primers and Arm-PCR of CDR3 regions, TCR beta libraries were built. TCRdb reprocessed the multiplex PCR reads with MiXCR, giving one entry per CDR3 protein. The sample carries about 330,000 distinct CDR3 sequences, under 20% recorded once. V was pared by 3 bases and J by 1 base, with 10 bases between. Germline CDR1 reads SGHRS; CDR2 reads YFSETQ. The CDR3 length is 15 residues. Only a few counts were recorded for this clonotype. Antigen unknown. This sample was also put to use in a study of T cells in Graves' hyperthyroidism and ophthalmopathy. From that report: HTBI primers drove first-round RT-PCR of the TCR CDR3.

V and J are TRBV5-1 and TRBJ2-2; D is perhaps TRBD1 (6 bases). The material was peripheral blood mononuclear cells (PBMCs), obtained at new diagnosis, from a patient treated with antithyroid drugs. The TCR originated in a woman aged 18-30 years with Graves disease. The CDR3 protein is CASSSGTQNTGELFF. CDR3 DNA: TGCGCCAGCAGCTCCGGGACACAGAACACCGGGGAGCTGTTTTTT.